A selection of T cell receptor beta chains follows, all from one sample in a study of control samples from healthy donors and cancer patients. Sequencing used immunoSEQ multiplex PCR; TCRdb keeps in-frame clones, though not all of them. The table has about 250,000 clones, about 80% seen once. Sequenced input: PBMCs. The source of these receptors is an older woman with lung cancer. Both conserved end residues are part of each CDR3. The D gene is left open where the match is weak. Some rows mark clone size as missing; the rest say once, few, many or name a class of expanded clone.

V	J	size	D	CDR3	DNA
TRBV5-1	TRBJ1-1	medium-sized	.	CASRLDSFPGTEAFF	TGCGCCAGCAGACTGGACAGTTTCCCTGGGACTGAAGCTTTCTTT
TRBV27	TRBJ1-4	.	.	CASGPGLPNEKLFF	TGTGCCAGCGGACCGGGACTGCCTAATGAAAAACTGTTTTTT
TRBV5-1	TRBJ2-1	.	.	CASSLRVGGGNEQFF	TGCGCCAGCAGCTTGAGGGTAGGGGGTGGAAATGAGCAGTTCTTC
TRBV3-1/TRBV3-2	TRBJ1-4	.	.	CASSVFSRGTTNEKLFF	TGTGCCAGCAGCGTTTTCAGTAGGGGCACAACTAATGAAAAACTGTTTTTT
TRBV2	TRBJ1-6	.	.	CASTSDSYNSPLHF	TGTGCCAGCACATCGGACAGCTATAATTCACCCCTCCACTTT
TRBV12-3/TRBV12-4	TRBJ1-3	.	.	CASRTLSGNTIYF	TGTGCCAGCAGAACCCTCTCTGGAAACACCATATATTTT
TRBV11-2	TRBJ2-7	.	.	CASSPGSSYEQYF	TGTGCCAGCAGTCCCGGGAGTTCCTACGAGCAGTACTTC
TRBV10-1	TRBJ1-6	.	.	CASSQGLRSPLHF	TGCGCCAGCAGCCAGGGGTTGCGCTCACCCCTCCACTTT
TRBV5-4	TRBJ2-5	.	.	CASREGAYQETQYF	TGTGCCAGTCGGGAGGGGGCTTACCAAGAGACCCAGTACTTC
TRBV24-1	TRBJ1-5	.	.	CATPLGSNQPQHF	TGTGCCACCCCTTTAGGGAGCAATCAGCCCCAGCATTTT
TRBV2	TRBJ1-2	.	TRBD1	CASSEVARTGGYGYTF	TGTGCCAGCAGTGAAGTGGCTCGGACAGGGGGCTATGGCTACACCTTC
TRBV7-9	TRBJ1-1	.	.	CASSLVYENTEAFF	TGTGCCAGCAGCTTAGTATACGAGAACACTGAAGCTTTCTTT
TRBV4-1	TRBJ1-3	few	TRBD1	CASSLSDRAGNTIYF	TGCGCCAGCAGCCTCTCGGACAGGGCCGGAAACACCATATATTTT
TRBV6-1	TRBJ1-6	.	.	CASSEAGRPLHF	TGTGCCAGCAGTGAAGCGGGTCGGCCCCTCCACTTT
TRBV14	TRBJ2-3	few	.	CASSQGKGLSTDTQYF	TGTGCCAGCAGCCAAGGAAAAGGACTCAGCACAGATACGCAGTATTTT
TRBV7-8	TRBJ1-5	.	TRBD1	CATEQGAGNQPQHF	TGTGCCACCGAGCAGGGGGCGGGCAATCAGCCCCAGCATTTT
TRBV28	TRBJ2-7	.	TRBD2	CASSLDRTSGRDGYEQYF	TGTGCCAGCAGTCTAGATAGGACTAGCGGGAGGGACGGCTACGAGCAGTACTTC
TRBV5-4	TRBJ2-1	.	TRBD2	CASSSAGNSYNEQFF	TGTGCCAGCAGCTCAGCGGGGAACTCCTACAATGAGCAGTTCTTC
TRBV2	TRBJ2-7	.	TRBD2	CASRAQPGLAGYEQYF	TGTGCCAGCAGGGCCCAACCGGGACTAGCGGGCTACGAGCAGTACTTC
TRBV6-1	TRBJ2-7	.	TRBD1	CASSDRTGRAEQYF	TGTGCCAGCAGTGATCGGACAGGGCGGGCCGAGCAGTACTTC
TRBV20-1	TRBJ2-3	few	TRBD2	CSASSGLAGEADTQYF	TGCAGTGCTAGTTCAGGACTAGCGGGAGAGGCAGATACGCAGTATTTT
TRBV29-1	TRBJ1-2	once	.	CSVVGGYYGYTF	TGCAGCGTTGTAGGGGGGTACTATGGCTACACCTTC
TRBV5-1	TRBJ1-2	.	TRBD1	CASSSGQGIGYTF	TGCGCCAGCAGCTCGGGACAGGGGATAGGCTACACCTTC
TRBV18	TRBJ2-5	.	.	CASSRSVQETQYF	TGTGCCAGCTCACGTAGCGTCCAAGAGACCCAGTACTTC
TRBV7-2	TRBJ2-1	.	.	CASSLAELGISGNEQFF	TGTGCCAGCAGCCTCGCCGAGCTGGGTATTTCTGGCAATGAGCAGTTCTTC
TRBV4-1	TRBJ1-1	.	.	CASSPPEGGQAFF	TGCGCCAGCAGCCCACCTGAGGGGGGACAAGCTTTCTTT
TRBV9	TRBJ2-3	.	TRBD1	CASSVAWTGGTDTQYF	TGTGCCAGCAGCGTAGCCTGGACAGGGGGCACAGATACGCAGTATTTT
TRBV5-1	TRBJ1-5	.	TRBD1	CASSLTGDGNQPQHF	TGCGCCAGCAGCTTGACAGGGGACGGCAATCAGCCCCAGCATTTT